This record looks at one TCR beta chain sequence and its context. These data are taken from a study of blood T cell repertoires in COVID-19. This CDR3 has 15 amino acids. With 1 base removed from V and 2 bases from J, the gap between germline ends came to 10 bases. Germline CDR1 is SGHRS and CDR2 is YFSETQ. The table came from immunoSEQ multiplex PCR; TCRdb's copy has only in-frame clones and leaves some out. Among approximately 210,000 clones listed, around 82% were seen once. This TCR derives from a middle-aged man who had recovered from COVID-19. This chain links TRBV5-1 with TRBJ2-1; maybe TRBD1 (6 bases). What was sequenced was PBMCs or T cells enriched from blood (not recorded which). The CDR3 DNA is TGCGCCAGCAGCTTGACGGGACAACCCTACAATGAGCAGTTCTTC. This translates into CASSLTGQPYNEQFF.